A selection of T cell receptor beta chains follows, all from one sample in a study of CD8+ T cells in alopecia areata. Assay: immunoSEQ multiplex PCR; the TCRdb copy retains only in-frame clones and omits some. The sample contains about 120,000 clones, approximately 49% of which appear only once. The source was CD8+ T cells sorted from blood, collected at week 0. All receptors come from a human donor with alopecia areata. Each CDR3 is given with its conserved first and last residue. Each record gives: V gene, J gene, clone size, D gene, CDR3 DNA, CDR3 protein. The D gene is left open where the match is weak. The size of a clone is reported for some rows only, either as once, few or many, or as a class for expanded clones.

>TRBV25-1|TRBJ2-2|-|-
TGTGCCAGCAGTATCTCGGAGAACACCGGGGAGCTGTTTTTT
CASSISENTGELFF
>TRBV4-3|TRBJ2-2|few|-
TGCGCCAGCAGCCAGGGGTCCGGGGAGCTGTTTTTT
CASSQGSGELFF
>TRBV7-2|TRBJ2-5|-|-
TGTGCCAGCAGCTTCCGCAGGGTTGACGAGACCCAGTACTTC
CASSFRRVDETQYF
>TRBV6-5|TRBJ2-5|-|-
TGTGCCAGCAGTTTAGAGCGGAGGAGAAACTCGGAGACCCAGTACTTC
CASSLERRRNSETQYF
>TRBV29-1|TRBJ2-6|-|-
TGCAGCGTTGATTGGGACACGGGTCCCAACGTCCTGACTTTC
CSVDWDTGPNVLTF
>TRBV27|TRBJ2-7|-|-
TGTGCCAGCAGTTTAACTGGTTACTACGAGCAGTACTTC
CASSLTGYYEQYF
>TRBV29-1|TRBJ2-2|few|-
TGCAGCGTTGGGGCGTACAACACCGGGGAGCTGTTTTTT
CSVGAYNTGELFF
>TRBV7-9|TRBJ2-7|-|-
TGTGCCAGCAGCCCCCACGGGACCTACGAGCAGTACTTC
CASSPHGTYEQYF
>TRBV5-6|TRBJ1-1|-|-
TGTGCCAGCAGCTACGACTGGGAGGGAACTGAAGCTTTCTTT
CASSYDWEGTEAFF
>TRBV2|TRBJ1-2|-|-
TGTGCCAGCGACGATTATGGCTACACCTTC
CASDDYGYTF
>TRBV29-1|TRBJ1-2|few|-
TGCAGCGCCCCCGTCGCGGGGCTGGGTTATGGCTACACCTTC
CSAPVAGLGYGYTF
>TRBV5-6|TRBJ2-1|-|TRBD1
TGTGCCAGCAGCGGGACAGACTTCTACAATGAGCAGTTCTTC
CASSGTDFYNEQFF
>TRBV6-5|TRBJ1-1|few|-
TGTGCCAGCAGTACCGACAGACAGACTCTCGGAGCTTTCTTT
CASSTDRQTLGAFF
>TRBV11-2|TRBJ2-1|-|-
TGTGCCACCTCCCAGGCCATACCTCCTAACAATGAGCAGTTCTTC
CATSQAIPPNNEQFF
>TRBV30|TRBJ2-7|-|TRBD2
TGTGCCTGGAGTGATCTAGCGGGCCCGTACTTC
CAWSDLAGPYF
>TRBV4-3|TRBJ1-6|-|-
TGCGCCAGCAGCCAAGTGACAGACACTTATAATTCACCCCTCCACTTT
CASSQVTDTYNSPLHF
>TRBV5-6|TRBJ2-7|-|-
TGTGCCAGCAGCTCTTTGACAGGCTCCTACGAGCAGTACTTC
CASSSLTGSYEQYF
>TRBV30|TRBJ2-2|-|TRBD1
TGTGCCTGGAGTTTGACAGGGACCGGGGAGCTGTTTTTT
CAWSLTGTGELFF
>TRBV29-1|TRBJ2-2|-|TRBD2
TGCAGCGTTGAAGCTTCTAGCGGGGGGTACACCGGGGAGCTGTTTTTT
CSVEASSGGYTGELFF
>TRBV27|TRBJ2-1|-|-
TGTGCCAGCAGTTTAATGGGAAGCTCCTACAATGAGCAGTTCTTC
CASSLMGSSYNEQFF
>TRBV27|TRBJ1-1|few|-
TGTGCCAGCAGCCTTGTCCGGAACACTGAAGCTTTCTTT
CASSLVRNTEAFF
>TRBV29-1|TRBJ1-2|many|-
TGCAGCGTTATATTCCAGGGAGTAGCCGGCTACACCTTC
CSVIFQGVAGYTF
>TRBV7-2|TRBJ1-1|few|-
TGTGCCAGCAGCTTAGAACAGGGCTACGGGAACACTGAAGCTTTCTTT
CASSLEQGYGNTEAFF
>TRBV7-9|TRBJ2-7|few|-
TGTGCCAGCAGCATCGACCGCTCCTACGAGCAGTACTTC
CASSIDRSYEQYF
>TRBV4-3|TRBJ1-1|-|-
TGCGCCAGCAGCCAAGGGTGGCTGGGCACTGAAGCTTTCTTT
CASSQGWLGTEAFF
>TRBV5-6|TRBJ2-7|few|-
TGTGCCAGCAGCTTTTCAGGAAACTTTTACGAGCAGTACTTC
CASSFSGNFYEQYF
>TRBV27|TRBJ2-5|-|-
TGTGCCAGCAGTTTGGGATCTACCGTTAGGACCCAGTACTTC
CASSLGSTVRTQYF
>TRBV30|TRBJ2-7|-|-
TGTGCCTGGCAGGGAAGGATCGCCTACGAGCAGTACTTC
CAWQGRIAYEQYF
>TRBV30|TRBJ1-1|once|-
TGTGCCTGGAGTGTGGGAGGGTGGACTGAAGCTTTCTTT
CAWSVGGWTEAFF
>TRBV4-1|TRBJ1-2|-|-
TGCGCCAGCAGCCAAGATGGGGCGGGGACGGCGGACCCTAACTATGGCTACACCTTC
CASSQDGAGTADPNYGYTF
>TRBV29-1|TRBJ2-2|-|-
TGCAGCGTTGCCGGGGAATGGACCGGGGAGCTGTTTTTT
CSVAGEWTGELFF
>TRBV27|TRBJ1-5|-|-
TGTGCCAGCAGTCCCAGACCTGGGACATTTCAGCCCCAGCATTTT
CASSPRPGTFQPQHF
>TRBV11-2|TRBJ2-7|few|TRBD1
TGTGCCAGCAGCTTTCTCAGGGGGACCTACGAGCAGTACTTC
CASSFLRGTYEQYF
>TRBV6-4|TRBJ2-2|few|TRBD2
TGTGCCAGCAGACTAGCGGGGGACACCGGGGAGCTGTTTTTT
CASRLAGDTGELFF
>TRBV9|TRBJ1-2|-|-
TGTGCCAGCAGCGACGGGCGGACAAGTAACTATGGCTACACCTTC
CASSDGRTSNYGYTF
>TRBV4-3|TRBJ2-1|-|-
TGCGCCAGCAGCCAGCCTTCACAGGACAATGAGCAGTTCTTC
CASSQPSQDNEQFF
>TRBV4-2|TRBJ2-5|-|TRBD2
TGTGCCAGCAGCCAAGATCTAGCGGGGGGGCCCGGAGAGACCCAGTACTTC
CASSQDLAGGPGETQYF
>TRBV13|TRBJ2-3|-|-
TGTGCCAGCAGTCCCCCCTCTCCTAGCACAGATACGCAGTATTTT
CASSPPSPSTDTQYF
>TRBV5-1|TRBJ2-7|-|-
TGCGCCAGCAGCTTCCGGACTGGTTCCCAGCGATACGAGCAGTACTTC
CASSFRTGSQRYEQYF
>TRBV10-3|TRBJ2-7|few|-
TGTGCCATCAGTGAGTCGGTCGAGCAGTACTTC
CAISESVEQYF
>TRBV27|TRBJ1-2|-|TRBD1
TGTGCCAGCAGTTCCTATCGTATAGGGGGCGCCTATGGCTACACCTTC
CASSSYRIGGAYGYTF
>TRBV5-4|TRBJ1-1|-|-
TGTGCCAGCAGCAAGACAGTTAGCGCTGAAGCTTTCTTT
CASSKTVSAEAFF
>TRBV6-5|TRBJ1-3|-|TRBD1
TGTGCCAGCGGATGGGACAGCTCTGGAAACACCATATATTTT
CASGWDSSGNTIYF
>TRBV7-6|TRBJ1-2|few|-
TGTGCCAGCAGCTTCGCCGCAGGGGCGGGTGGCTACACCTTC
CASSFAAGAGGYTF
>TRBV14|TRBJ2-2|few|TRBD2
TGTGCCAGCAGCCAAGATACTAGCGCGAACACCGGGGAGCTGTTTTTT
CASSQDTSANTGELFF
>TRBV30|TRBJ1-2|-|TRBD1
TGTGCCTGGGACCCAGGGGGCTATGGCTACACCTTC
CAWDPGGYGYTF
>TRBV11-2|TRBJ2-7|-|-
TGTGCCAGCAGCTTAGATGGGGACGAGCAGTACTTC
CASSLDGDEQYF
>TRBV2|TRBJ2-5|-|TRBD2
TGTGCCAGCAGTGAAGTTGTGGCGGGGGAAGAGACCCAGTACTTC
CASSEVVAGEETQYF
>TRBV2|TRBJ1-5|-|-
TGTGCCAGCAGGTTGACAGGTGGAGGGACCAATCAGCCCCAGCATTTT
CASRLTGGGTNQPQHF
>TRBV7-6|TRBJ1-2|-|-
TGTGCCAGCAGCTCCGAGATCATGGACAGCTCCGGCTACACCTTC
CASSSEIMDSSGYTF
>TRBV29-1|TRBJ1-1|-|-
TGCAGCGTTGTCGGGGATAGGGCTTTCTTT
CSVVGDRAFF
>TRBV9|TRBJ2-5|-|TRBD1
TGTGCCAGCAGCACAGGGACAGGGGGTCTTGAGACCCAGTACTTC
CASSTGTGGLETQYF
>TRBV27|TRBJ2-1|-|-
TGTGCCAGCAGTTTAATGGGGGGCGTCTTCAGTGAGCAGTTCTTC
CASSLMGGVFSEQFF
>TRBV9|TRBJ1-1|-|-
TGTGCCAGCAGCGTAATGGGAAGACCTGAAGCTTTCTTT
CASSVMGRPEAFF
>TRBV5-4|TRBJ2-7|-|-
TGTGCCAGCAGCTTGAGGGGGGAAAATCACTACGAGCAGTACTTC
CASSLRGENHYEQYF
>TRBV4-1|TRBJ1-6|-|TRBD1
TGCGCCAGCAGCCGCGCCCATAGTCAGGGGGTGGCTTCACCCCTCCACTTT
CASSRAHSQGVASPLHF
>TRBV5-1|TRBJ2-3|few|-
TGCGCCAGCAGCTTGGACGGGGCCAGCACAGATACGCAGTATTTT
CASSLDGASTDTQYF
>TRBV7-2|TRBJ1-1|-|-
TGTGCCAGCAGCTTGACTCATAAAAACACTGAAGCTTTCTTT
CASSLTHKNTEAFF
>TRBV29-1|TRBJ1-1|-|-
TGCAGCGTTGAAAATACGGACGCGGTGGACACTGAAGCTTTCTTT
CSVENTDAVDTEAFF